The 32 T cell receptor beta chains reported below all come from one sample, sequenced in a study of CD8 T cells in ankylosing spondylitis (dated by TCRdb to between 2016 and 2019). Points the paper makes about the study in general: Blood from ankylosing spondylitis patients appeared to be characterized by a TCR beta motif made up of seven or eight highly homologous amino acid variants.

The antigens these receptors bind are not known. The library was generated by 5' RACE. The sequencer listed for this sample is Illumina HiSeq 2500. Through fastp at Q25 and MiXCR, TCRdb rebuilt clones from the public reads, retaining in-frame beta chains. A single entry per CDR3 protein holds the most common genes and DNA from its merged rows. The sample records around 130,000 distinct CDR3 sequences, roughly 15% of which are singletons. Of the sample, around a third falls within the top ten clones. The material sequenced was blood, either unsorted or a sorted T cell fraction (not recorded which). These receptor sequences come from a male donor with ankylosing spondylitis.

This clonotype was picked up a small number of times. The chain employs TRBV13 and TRBJ2-7, with a weak D call TRBD1 (6 bases). Germline V gene sequence: CDR1 PRHDT, CDR2 FYEKMQ (reference sequence). Trimming cost V 4 bases and J 2 bases, with 9 bases left between them. The CDR3 consists of 13 residues. CDR3 region: CASSYRVTYEQYF. Written as DNA, the CDR3 is TGTGCCAGCAGCTACAGGGTTACCTACGAGCAGTACTTC.

The chain carries TRBV12-3 or TRBV12-4 and TRBJ2-1; D remains unclear. Trimming removed 8 bases at V and 6 bases at J, with 17 bases between. CDR3 length: 14 amino acids. Here the CDR3 reads CASRRTPKGNEQFF. The CDR3 nucleotides are TGTGCCAGCCGCCGGACCCCTAAGGGCAATGAGCAGTTCTTC.

This chain links TRBV5-5 with TRBJ2-7; D ambiguous. The CDR3 runs to 13 residues. The V gene lost 1 base and the J gene lost 2 bases, with 7 bases spanning the gap. CDR1 and CDR2 (germline): SGHKS, YYEKEE (reference sequence). The CDR3 here is CASSLNRPYEQYF. In DNA form, the CDR3 reads TGTGCCAGCAGCTTGAACAGACCCTACGAGCAGTACTTC.

This chain joins TRBV2 and TRBJ2-3, with D perhaps being TRBD1 or TRBD2 (5 bases each). CDR3 length equals 20 residues. Germline CDR1 and CDR2: SNHLY and FYNNEI. Trimming took off 5 bases at V and 2 bases at J, with 29 bases between the two ends. The DNA for the CDR3 is TGTGCCAGCAGTCCACCCTCAAGTTGGGACCATACGAGAGTCACAGATACGCAGTATTTT. Protein: CASSPPSSWDHTRVTDTQYF.

This clonotype was detected many times. The gene calls are TRBV29-1 and TRBJ2-2; D is uncertain. The V end was cut by 0 bases, the J end by 9 bases, with 5 bases between. Germline values: CDR1 SQVTM, CDR2 ANQGSEA. The CDR3 covers 11 residues. The CDR3, as DNA: TGCAGCGTTGAAGAGTTCCGGGAGCTGTTTTTT. This encodes CSVEEFRELFF.

On this clonotype: Mismatch with germline at one junction end may stem from a read error. The chain links TRBV29-1 to TRBJ2-1; tentatively, D is TRBD1 (6 bases). The CDR3 totals 12 residues. Germline V gene lookup returns CDR1 SQVTM and CDR2 ANQGSEA. The CDR3 DNA reads as TGCAGCGTTGAACAGGGGCAGGATGAGCTGTTCTTC. Translation gives CSVEQGQDELFF.

This rearrangement joins TRBV12-3 or TRBV12-4 to TRBJ2-5; the D gene is possibly TRBD1 (6 bases). V lost 7 bases and J lost 2, with 14 bases in between. CDR3 length: 14 amino acids. The CDR3, as DNA: TGTGCCAGCACCGATACAGGGAAACAAGAGACCCAGTACTTC. Translating it yields CASTDTGKQETQYF.

This clonotype was counted only a few times. The chain couples TRBV2 to TRBJ2-5; perhaps TRBD2 as D (5 bases). V was trimmed by 4 bases and J by 2 bases, leaving 8 bases between them. This CDR3 contains 13 residues. From germline, CDR1 is SNHLY and CDR2 FYNNEI. The DNA of the CDR3 is TGTGCCAGCAGTGTTCGCGGGCAAGAGACCCAGTACTTC. Protein product: CASSVRGQETQYF.

There are many counts of this clonotype. This sequence joins TRBV14 and TRBJ2-2; D is unresolved. The CDR3 covers 13 residues. V dropped 4 bases and J dropped 5 bases, with 8 bases sitting between them. Germline loops: CDR1 SGHDN, CDR2 FVKESK. CDR3 protein: CASSLEGTGELFF. CDR3 coding DNA: TGTGCCAGCAGCCTAGAAGGAACCGGGGAGCTGTTTTTT.

The gene calls are TRBV9 and TRBJ2-7, with unresolved D. The CDR3 is made up of 13 amino acids. Germline CDR1 SGDLS, CDR2 YYNGEE. Deletions cut 4 bases from V and 6 bases from J, with 14 bases between. The CDR3 loop is CASSSGSLGEQYF. The CDR3 DNA reads TGTGCCAGCAGCTCCGGGTCCCTTGGCGAGCAGTACTTC.

V gene TRBV5-6 combines with J gene TRBJ2-7; the match to TRBD1 covers 8 bases. Losses at the gene ends were 0 bases for V and 3 bases for J; bases not matched to a gene: 2. Germline-derived CDR1 and CDR2 are SGHDT and YYEEEE. CDR3 size: 14 residues. CDR3 in amino acids: CASSLGQGFYEQYF. CDR3 DNA sequence: TGTGCCAGCAGCTTGGGACAGGGGTTCTACGAGCAGTACTTC. Variable domain in full (rest from reference TRBV5-6 and TRBJ2-7): DAGVTQSPTHLIKTRGQQVTLRCSPKSGHDTVSWYQQALGQGPQFIFQYYEEEERQRGNFPDRFSGHQFPNYSSELNVNALLLGDSALYLCASSLGQGFYEQYFGPGTRLTVT.

The sample holds many counts of this clonotype. J is TRBJ2-7 and V is TRBV28; 10 bases fit TRBD1. Germline CDR1 reads MDHEN; CDR2 reads SYDVKM. The CDR3 is made up of 14 amino acids. Unmatched junction bases numbered 1, after V lost 3 bases and J lost 2 bases. In nucleotides, the CDR3 is TGTGCCAGCAGTTTCGGGACAGGGGCCTACGAGCAGTACTTC. Translation gives CASSFGTGAYEQYF. Full variable domain (remainder filled in from reference TRBV28 and TRBJ2-7): DVKVTQSSRYLVKRTGEKVFLECVQDMDHENMFWYRQDPGLGLRLIYFSYDVKMKEKGDIPEGYSVSREKKERFSLILESASTNQTSMYLCASSFGTGAYEQYFGPGTRLTVT.

This clonotype was seen more than once but under ten times. This chain links TRBV29-1 with TRBJ1-4; D gene ambiguous. Germline V gene data show CDR1 as SQVTM and CDR2 as ANQGSEA. V lost 7 bases and J 2 bases, leaving 11 bases between the germline ends. The CDR3 loop spans 13 amino acids. The CDR3 spells CSATRSTNEKLFF. CDR3 nucleotides: TGCAGCGCCACGCGGTCGACTAATGAAAAACTGTTTTTT.

This clonotype was seen a few times. The chain combines TRBV27 with TRBJ2-1; 11 nucleotides line up with TRBD2. The CDR3 has 16 residues. Germline lookup yields CDR1 MNHEY and CDR2 SMNVEV (reference sequence). V dropped 5 bases and J dropped 7; count of bases not matched to a gene: 10. Here the CDR3 DNA reads TGTGCCAGCAGTCTAAGACTAGCGGGAATCGAAAATGAGCAGTTCTTC. It is translated as CASSLRLAGIENEQFF.

This clonotype was observed a handful of times. The rearrangement joins TRBV27 to TRBJ1-2, with a possible D match to TRBD1 (5 bases). CDR3 length equals 15 residues. In germline, CDR1 is MNHEY, CDR2 SMNVEV (reference sequence). V gave up 5 bases and J gave up 1 base, with 14 bases separating them. In nucleotides, the CDR3 is TGTGCCAGCAGTCCCCGCGGGACGTTTAACTATGGCTACACCTTC. Protein: CASSPRGTFNYGYTF.

The CDR3 is CARGLAGGNEQFF. As DNA, the CDR3 is TGTGCCAGGGGACTAGCGGGAGGGAATGAGCAGTTCTTC. The V call is TRBV6-1, the J call TRBJ2-1; 16 nucleotides match TRBD2. CDR1 is MNHNS and CDR2 is SASEGT in the germline V gene. The CDR3 is made up of 13 amino acids. Losses at the gene ends were 9 bases for V and 7 bases for J; bases not matched to a gene: 0.

The gene calls are TRBV7-9 and TRBJ2-1; no definite D call. Between the trimmed V and J ends, which lost 6 bases and 3 bases, there was a span of 12 bases. In germline, CDR1 is SEHNR, CDR2 FQNEAQ (reference sequence). This CDR3 is 14 amino acids long. CDR3 protein: CASRPRWGYNEQFF. The CDR3 DNA reads as TGTGCCAGCAGGCCTAGGTGGGGCTACAATGAGCAGTTCTTC. Using reference TRBV7-9 and TRBJ2-1 for the parts outside the CDR3, the full variable domain is DTGVSQNPRHKITKRGQNVTFRCDPISEHNRLYWYRQTLGQGPEFLTYFQNEAQLEKSRLLSDRFSAERPKGSFSTLEIQRTEQGDSAMYLCASRPRWGYNEQFFGPGTRLTVL.

The chain uses TRBV6-5 and TRBJ2-7, with D tentatively TRBD1 or TRBD2 (5 bases each). Germline values: CDR1 MNHEY, CDR2 SVGAGI. Trimming took 4 bases from V and 4 from J, leaving 14 bases between them. The CDR3 is made up of 14 amino acids. The CDR3, as DNA: TGTGCCAGCAGTTTTTCGGGGCTAGATTACGAGCAGTACTTC. Protein product: CASSFSGLDYEQYF.

This clonotype has a handful of counts. The CDR3 sequence: CASSQTGDNQPQHF. For the CDR3, the DNA is TGCGCCAGCAGCCAAACAGGGGATAATCAGCCCCAGCATTTT. The rearrangement uses TRBV4-1 and TRBJ1-5, with 7 bases aligning to TRBD1. The germline CDR1 and CDR2 sequences are MGHRA and YSYEKL. The ends lost 2 bases at V and 4 bases at J; junction bases unmatched: 2. There are 14 residues in the CDR3.

This clonotype has a handful of counts. The chain combines TRBV27 with TRBJ2-3; 7 nucleotides line up with TRBD2. The CDR3 runs to 15 residues. CDR1 and CDR2 from the germline V gene are MNHEY and SMNVEV (reference sequence). The J segment lost 0 bases and the V segment lost 5 bases, leaving 5 bases of the junction unmatched. The chain's CDR3 is CASSATGGSTDTQYF. In nucleotides, the CDR3 is TGTGCCAGCAGTGCAACCGGGGGGAGCACAGATACGCAGTATTTT.

This clonotype was seen ten or more times. V is TRBV27 and J is TRBJ2-7; D unresolved. Looked up from germline, CDR1 is MNHEY and CDR2 is SMNVEV (reference sequence). Trimming left V 4 bases short and J 0 bases short, with 7 bases between. This CDR3 comprises 13 residues. DNA of the CDR3: TGTGCCAGCAGTTCGGCCAACTCCTACGAGCAGTACTTC. Protein sequence: CASSSANSYEQYF.

This clonotype was counted only a few times. CDR3 coding DNA: TGCAGCGTTGCTAGCGGGAGCTACGAGCAGTACTTC. As protein: CSVASGSYEQYF. V is TRBV29-1 and J is TRBJ2-7, with TRBD2 matching 10 bases. V was clipped by 4 bases and J by 3 bases; unmatched bases: 0. The CDR3 is made up of 12 amino acids. CDR1 and CDR2 from the germline V gene are SQVTM and ANQGSEA.

This clonotype has a handful of counts. The genes are TRBV28 and TRBJ1-5; D gene uncertain. Germline V gene lookup returns CDR1 MDHEN and CDR2 SYDVKM. The CDR3 is 15 residues long. V lost 6 bases, J lost 5 bases, and 17 bases lay in between. This chain's CDR3 is CASSSNPKLYQPQHF. The CDR3 DNA sequence: TGTGCCAGCAGCTCTAATCCCAAATTATATCAGCCCCAGCATTTT.

The chain combines TRBV4-2 with TRBJ2-7; the D gene is possibly TRBD2 (6 bases). Trimming left V 0 bases short and J 0 bases short, with 15 bases between. Germline-derived CDR1 and CDR2 are LGHNA and YNFKEQ. The CDR3 is 17 residues long. CDR3 sequence reads: CASSQEEWRESSYEQYF. In DNA, the CDR3 is TGTGCCAGCAGCCAAGAAGAGTGGCGGGAAAGCTCCTACGAGCAGTACTTC.

The rearrangement links TRBV27 to TRBJ2-7; 7 nucleotides align to TRBD1. CDR1 and CDR2 from the germline V gene are MNHEY and SMNVEV (reference sequence). After removal of 7 bases from V and 5 bases from J, the junction contained 2 bases not matched to a gene. The CDR3 extends over 11 amino acids. The CDR3 protein is CASKGADEQYF. The DNA of the CDR3 is TGTGCCAGCAAGGGGGCTGACGAGCAGTACTTC.

This clonotype was seen a handful of times. The chain joins TRBV27 to TRBJ2-7; 13 bases map to TRBD2. Looked up from germline, CDR1 is MNHEY and CDR2 is SMNVEV (reference sequence). This CDR3 has 15 amino acids. The junction had 7 bases not matched to a gene; V was cut back by 4 bases and J by 7 bases. Written as DNA, the CDR3 is TGTGCCAGCAGTTATGGACTAGCGGGAGTCGGAGAGCAGTACTTC. Protein product: CASSYGLAGVGEQYF.

V gene TRBV6-5 combines with J gene TRBJ2-1, with D perhaps TRBD1 or TRBD2 (6 bases each). This CDR3 comprises 14 residues. Trimming took off 3 bases at V and 4 bases at J, with 10 bases between the two ends. Germline assignment: CDR1 MNHEY and CDR2 SVGAGI. The CDR3 sequence is CASSYRGEYNEQFF. The CDR3 DNA sequence: TGTGCCAGCAGTTATAGGGGGGAATACAATGAGCAGTTCTTC.

The table lists this clonotype with a few counts. The chain couples TRBV4-2 to TRBJ2-7; tentatively, D is TRBD1 (7 bases). V gave up 3 bases and J gave up 3 bases, with 9 bases separating them. Germline V gene lookup returns CDR1 LGHNA and CDR2 YNFKEQ. The CDR3 has 13 residues. As DNA, the CDR3 is TGTGCCAGCAGCCACCAGGGGGGCTACGAGCAGTACTTC. Residues: CASSHQGGYEQYF.

This clonotype was found a few times. The V call is TRBV5-1, the J call TRBJ2-2; D not certain. CDR3 size: 15 residues. CDR1 is SGHRS, CDR2 YFSETQ, per germline. V lost 0 bases and J lost 3, with 9 bases in between. CDR3 sequence: CASSLGRFHTGELFF. CDR3 DNA: TGCGCCAGCAGCTTGGGGCGGTTTCACACCGGGGAGCTGTTTTTT.

This chain links TRBV24-1 with TRBJ1-2; 7 nucleotides line up with TRBD1. Trimming at V came to 4 bases and at J to 5 bases, leaving 0 bases not matched to a gene. The CDR3 consists of 12 residues. Germline V gene data show CDR1 as KGHDR and CDR2 as SFDVKD. The DNA of the CDR3 is TGTGCCACCAGTGAGACAGGGTATGGCTACACCTTC. Amino acid sequence: CATSETGYGYTF.

This chain connects TRBV13 to TRBJ2-5, with 8 positions matching TRBD1. The CDR3 is 17 amino acids. Germline values: CDR1 PRHDT, CDR2 FYEKMQ (reference sequence). The junction had 10 bases not matched to a gene; V was cut back by 0 bases and J by 4 bases. The CDR3 loop reads CASSLGLTGVGRETQYF. As DNA, the CDR3 is TGTGCCAGCAGCTTAGGCCTGACAGGGGTTGGTCGAGAGACCCAGTACTTC.

The chain recombines TRBV29-1 with TRBJ2-1; D call uncertain. Germline CDR1 SQVTM, CDR2 ANQGSEA. The CDR3 spans 8 residues. V was cut by 5 bases and J by 7 bases, with 0 bases left in between. As DNA, the CDR3 is TGCAGCGTTAATGAGCAGTTCTTC. It is translated as CSVNEQFF.